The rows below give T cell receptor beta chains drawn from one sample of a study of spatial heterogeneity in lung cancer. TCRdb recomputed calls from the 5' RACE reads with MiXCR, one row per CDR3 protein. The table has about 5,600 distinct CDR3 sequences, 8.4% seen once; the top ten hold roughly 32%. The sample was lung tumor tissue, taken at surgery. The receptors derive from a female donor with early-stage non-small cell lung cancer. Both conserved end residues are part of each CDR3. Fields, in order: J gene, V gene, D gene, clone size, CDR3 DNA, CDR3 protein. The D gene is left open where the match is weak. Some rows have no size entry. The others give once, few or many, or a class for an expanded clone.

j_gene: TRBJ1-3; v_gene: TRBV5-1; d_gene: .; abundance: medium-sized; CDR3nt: TGCGCCAGCAGCGCTTTACAGGGCTTGACGGGAAACACCATATATTTT; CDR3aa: CASSALQGLTGNTIYF
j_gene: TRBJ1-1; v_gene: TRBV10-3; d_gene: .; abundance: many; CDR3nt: TGTGCCATCAGTGACTTACAGGGAATGAACACTGAAGCTTTCTTT; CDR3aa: CAISDLQGMNTEAFF
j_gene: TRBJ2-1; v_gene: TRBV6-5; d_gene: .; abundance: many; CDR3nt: TGTGCCAGCAGTTATTCCTCGGACAGGGGAATAGCTAGCGGGAGCTACAATGAGCAGTTCTTC; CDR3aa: CASSYSSDRGIASGSYNEQFF
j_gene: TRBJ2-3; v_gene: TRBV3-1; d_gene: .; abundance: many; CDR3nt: TGTGCCAGCAGCCAAGAACTATCCAACACAGATACGCAGTATTTT; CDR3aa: CASSQELSNTDTQYF
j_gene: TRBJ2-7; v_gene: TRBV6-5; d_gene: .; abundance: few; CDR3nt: TGTGCCAGCAGTTACTCGGAGGTTGCCTACGAGCAGTACTTC; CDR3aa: CASSYSEVAYEQYF
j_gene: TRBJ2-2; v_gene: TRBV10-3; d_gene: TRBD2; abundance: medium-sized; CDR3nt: TGTGCCATCAGTGAGAAAAGCGGGAAAACCGGGGAGCTGTTTTTT; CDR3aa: CAISEKSGKTGELFF
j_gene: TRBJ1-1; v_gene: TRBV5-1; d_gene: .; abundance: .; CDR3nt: TGCGCCAGCAGCCACGAGACCCTGAACACTGAAGCTTTCTTT; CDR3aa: CASSHETLNTEAFF
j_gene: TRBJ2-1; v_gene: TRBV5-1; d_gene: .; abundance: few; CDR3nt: TGCGCCAGCAGCTTGACTAGCTCCTACAATGAGCAGTTCTTC; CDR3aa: CASSLTSSYNEQFF
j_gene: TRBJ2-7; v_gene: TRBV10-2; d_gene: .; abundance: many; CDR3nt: TGCGCCAGCAGGAAAGGGACCTACCACGAGCAGTACTTC; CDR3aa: CASRKGTYHEQYF
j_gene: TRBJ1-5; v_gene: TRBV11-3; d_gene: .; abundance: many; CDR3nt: TGTGCCAGCAGCTTAGAGGGTTTCAATCAGCCCCAGCATTTT; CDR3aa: CASSLEGFNQPQHF
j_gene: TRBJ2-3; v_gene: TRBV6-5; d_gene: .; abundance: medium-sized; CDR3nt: TGTGCCACCCAACGCACAGATACGCAGTATTTT; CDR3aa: CATQRTDTQYF
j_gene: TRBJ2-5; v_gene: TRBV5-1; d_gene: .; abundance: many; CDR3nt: TGCGCCAGCAGCTTTGGGCAGGAGACCCAGTACTTC; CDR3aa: CASSFGQETQYF
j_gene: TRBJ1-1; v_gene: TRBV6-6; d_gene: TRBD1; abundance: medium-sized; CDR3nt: TGTGCCAGCATCTTTCCCCCGGGACAGGGGACTGAAGCTTTCTTT; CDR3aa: CASIFPPGQGTEAFF
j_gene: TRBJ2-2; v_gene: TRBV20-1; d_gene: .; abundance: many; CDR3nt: TGCAGTGCTACCGGACAGCAAACCGGGGAGCTGTTTTTT; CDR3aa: CSATGQQTGELFF
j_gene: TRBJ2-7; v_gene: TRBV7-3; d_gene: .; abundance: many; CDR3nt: TGTGCCAGCAGCTCGGGAATTTTCCCCTACGAGCAGTACTTC; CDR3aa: CASSSGIFPYEQYF
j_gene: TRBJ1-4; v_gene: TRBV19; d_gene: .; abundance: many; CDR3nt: TGTGCCAGTACCCCGTCCCATAGTGAAAAACTGTTTTTT; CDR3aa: CASTPSHSEKLFF
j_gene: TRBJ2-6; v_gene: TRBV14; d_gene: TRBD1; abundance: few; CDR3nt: TGTGCCAGCAGCCAAGAGCGGGCGGGACAGGGGTTCTCTGGGGCCAACGTCCTGACTTTC; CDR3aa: CASSQERAGQGFSGANVLTF
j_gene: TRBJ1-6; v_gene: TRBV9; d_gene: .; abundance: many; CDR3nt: TGTGCCAGCAGCGATCATAGACCCTCCGGTAATTCACCCCTCCACTTT; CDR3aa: CASSDHRPSGNSPLHF
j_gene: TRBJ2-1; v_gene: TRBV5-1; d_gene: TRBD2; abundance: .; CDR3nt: TGCGCCAGCAGCTTTTTAGCTAGCGGTTACAATGAGCAGTTCTTC; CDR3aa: CASSFLASGYNEQFF
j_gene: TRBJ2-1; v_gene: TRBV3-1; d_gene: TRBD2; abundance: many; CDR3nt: TGTGCCAGCAGCCAAGCCAGCGGGGGGGCTTACAATGAGCAGTTCTTC; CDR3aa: CASSQASGGAYNEQFF
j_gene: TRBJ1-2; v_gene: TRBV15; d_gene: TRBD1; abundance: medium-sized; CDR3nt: TGTGCCACCAGCAGAGATAGAGGACAGGGGGCGCGAGATGGCTACACCTTC; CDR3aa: CATSRDRGQGARDGYTF
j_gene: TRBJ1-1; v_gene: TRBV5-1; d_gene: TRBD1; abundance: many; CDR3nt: TGCGCCAGCAGCTTTACAGGGGCGAACACTGAAGCTTTCTTT; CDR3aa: CASSFTGANTEAFF
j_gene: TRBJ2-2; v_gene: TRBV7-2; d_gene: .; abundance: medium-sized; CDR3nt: TGTGCCAGCAGCTCGAGCGTTACCGGGGAGCTGTTTTTT; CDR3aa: CASSSSVTGELFF
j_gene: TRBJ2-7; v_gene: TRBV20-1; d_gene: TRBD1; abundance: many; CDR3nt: TGCAGTGCTAGCGACAGGGCGGCCTACGAGCAGTACTTC; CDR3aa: CSASDRAAYEQYF
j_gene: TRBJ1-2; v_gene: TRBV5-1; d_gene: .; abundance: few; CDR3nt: TGCGCCAGCAGCTTGGAACCGGGGCATGGCGGCTACACCTTC; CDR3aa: CASSLEPGHGGYTF
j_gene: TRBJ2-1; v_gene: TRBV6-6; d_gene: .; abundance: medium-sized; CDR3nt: TGTGCCAGCAGCGCCCCCGGCAATGAGCAGTTCTTC; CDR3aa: CASSAPGNEQFF
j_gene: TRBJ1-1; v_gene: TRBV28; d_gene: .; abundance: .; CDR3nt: TGTGCCAGCAGTTCCCCCTCGGGGTCGAACACTGAAGCTTTCTTT; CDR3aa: CASSSPSGSNTEAFF
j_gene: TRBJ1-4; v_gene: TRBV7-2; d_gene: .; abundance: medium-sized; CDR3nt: TGTGCCAGCAGCCCCGGGCGACTAAATGAAAAACTGTTTTTT; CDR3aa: CASSPGRLNEKLFF
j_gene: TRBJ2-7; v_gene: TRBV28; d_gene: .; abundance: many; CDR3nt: TGTGCCAGCAGCAGGGTCCCCTACGAGCAGTACTTC; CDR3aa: CASSRVPYEQYF